These 4 T cell receptor beta chains share one sample of origin, sequenced in a study of patients and donors after allogeneic stem cell transplantation. Via MiXCR, TCRdb re-called the RT-PCR reads, giving one row per CDR3 protein. In the table there are about a million distinct CDR3 sequences, approximately 18% of which are singletons. The sample taken for sequencing was blood, either unsorted or a sorted T cell fraction (not recorded which). Source of these receptors: a human donor who was either an allogeneic HSCT recipient or a stem cell or donor lymphocyte infusion donor (not recorded which). It is not recorded whose cells these are; they may come from a transplant donor.

This clonotype was counted at least ten times. The chain links TRBV3-1 to TRBJ2-2; 7 nucleotides match TRBD2. Germline-derived CDR1 and CDR2 are LGHDT and YNNKEL (reference sequence). The CDR3 consists of 17 residues. J gave up 2 bases and V 2 bases, and 8 bases lay outside the gene matches. DNA of the CDR3: TGTGCCAGCAGCCAAACCGGGGGGAGGGCCAACACCGGGGAGCTGTTTTTT. This encodes CASSQTGGRANTGELFF.

Only a few counts were recorded for this clonotype. J is TRBJ2-3 and V is TRBV5-1; D possibly corresponds to TRBD2 (5 bases). Trimming left V 4 bases short and J 2 bases short, with 14 bases between. The germline V gene encodes CDR1 SGHRS and CDR2 YFSETQ. The CDR3 length is 15 residues. CDR3 in DNA: TGCGCCAGCAGCCCAGGAATTGGACTCACAGATACGCAGTATTTT. It yields the protein CASSPGIGLTDTQYF.

This sequence joins TRBV9 and TRBJ2-1, with 8 positions matching TRBD2. Germline lookup yields CDR1 SGDLS and CDR2 YYNGEE. The CDR3 runs to 17 residues. V shed 0 bases, J shed 4 bases, and the junction held 9 bases outside the gene matches. CDR3 in amino acids: CASSVATSGDLYNEQFF. Here the CDR3 DNA reads TGTGCCAGCAGCGTAGCAACTAGCGGTGACTTATACAATGAGCAGTTCTTC.

The chain is built from TRBV20-1 and TRBJ2-1; 9 positions match TRBD2. Germline lookup yields CDR1 DFQATT and CDR2 SNEGSKA (reference sequence). Trimming cost V 5 bases and J 4 bases; bases outside gene matches: 15. This CDR3 comprises 17 residues. CDR3 sequence (DNA): TGCAGTGCTTATAGATGGAGGAGACTAGCGGAATACAATGAGCAGTTCTTC. Translating it yields CSAYRWRRLAEYNEQFF.